This paragraph reports one TCR beta chain. The table lists this clone with a count of one. It has no known antigen specificity. Per-base qualities were not stored, and no clone one base away is much larger. TCRbeta CDR3 regions were amplified from genomic DNA using the immunoSEQ Assay, a bias-controlled multiplex PCR. Per the source publication's procedure: The number of nucleated cells in each sample was estimated by amplification of reference gene primers within the assay. To quantify the absolute abundance of each unique TCRbeta CDR3 rearrangement, sequence reads were collapsed and filtered. Productive Simpson clonality was computed per sample as the square root of Simpson's diversity index over productive rearrangements. This immuneACCESS table, as held by TCRdb, lists in-frame sequences with V and J called but not all clones. Of the missing ones, under half trace to an unresolved V gene in checked studies; the others have no known cause. That table gives V, J and clone size, and the DNA gave D and trimming. The sample yields roughly 70,000 clones; approximately 80% were counted once. The top ten hold 15% to 18% of the sample.

The data are from a study of blood T cell repertoires in COVID-19 (dated by TCRdb to 2020 to 2021). For context, the study as a whole: Samples from collaborators originated in the United States, Italy and Spain and spanned both the acute and convalescent phases of COVID-19. The prospective study material was composed of cDNA or gDNA derived from T cells, B-cell-depleted T cells, or PBMCs. Deeply sampled blood TCRbeta repertoires from subjects exposed to, actively infected with, or recovered from COVID-19 were included in the dataset. The repertoires were released in a freely available public database intended as a resource for research on the immune response to SARS-CoV-2. The samples were drawn from two sources: the first 160 participants of the ongoing ImmuneRACE study, and 1,200 or so subjects contributed by 6 global collaborators. The sample metadata nearly always contained a de-identified subject ID, COVID-19 status, age in years and sex. Where HLA class I and class II types were available, the types were taken from metadata supplied by the sample provider, not from assay-based typing.

At the junction V is shortened by 2 bases and J by 3 bases; bases outside the gene matches: 11. Taken from cysteine to phenylalanine, the CDR3 has 16 residues. The DNA shown is the 48-base CDR3, in frame from base 1. For CDR1 and CDR2, the germline V gene (reference sequence) lists SGHNT and YYREEE. Collaborating institutions collected whole blood in K2EDTA tubes following their own protocols. For TCRbeta analysis, collaborators shipped samples in one of three forms: frozen whole blood, isolated PBMCs, or DNA extracted from either of those sample types. The paper as a whole reports these results and caveats: How much clinical and demographic metadata was included differed by source and by participant, and the metadata was provided uncurated.

This TCR came from a human donor in a cohort sampled during active COVID-19. The sample comprised peripheral blood. Recombination joined TRBV5-4 with TRBJ2-7, and TRBD1 matches 7 of the central bases. The CDR3 in this case is CASSLIGGLRNYEQYF. The nucleotide sequence reads TGTGCCAGCAGCTTAATAGGGGGCCTTCGGAACTACGAGCAGTACTTC.